The clone carrying this T cell receptor (beta chain) has a single count. What it recognizes is unknown. This table comes from immunoSEQ multiplex PCR, and its TCRdb copy is limited to in-frame clones, with some not included. The table shows approximately 100,000 clones, with around 89% occurring only once. The CDR3 has 18 residues. Relapse was seen in all patients after autologous stem cell transplantation, and brentuximab vedotin exposure was variable. These data are taken from a study of PD-1 blockade in classical Hodgkin lymphoma. The study, taken as a whole, reports: Researchers reported that CD4+ TCR diversity, though not CD8+, rose significantly by C4D1.

The sequence came from a human donor with classical Hodgkin lymphoma. Material: peripheral blood mononuclear cells (PBMCs), obtained before the second cycle of nivolumab. This chain links TRBV21-1 with TRBJ2-3; the table's D call, TRBD1, has no DNA check behind it. TRBV21-1 constitutes a pseudogene. The DNA for the CDR3 is TGTGCCAGCAGCAAAGGCGAAGTTGGGGACAGGGCCACAGATACGCAGTATTTT. It encodes CASSKGEVGDRATDTQYF.